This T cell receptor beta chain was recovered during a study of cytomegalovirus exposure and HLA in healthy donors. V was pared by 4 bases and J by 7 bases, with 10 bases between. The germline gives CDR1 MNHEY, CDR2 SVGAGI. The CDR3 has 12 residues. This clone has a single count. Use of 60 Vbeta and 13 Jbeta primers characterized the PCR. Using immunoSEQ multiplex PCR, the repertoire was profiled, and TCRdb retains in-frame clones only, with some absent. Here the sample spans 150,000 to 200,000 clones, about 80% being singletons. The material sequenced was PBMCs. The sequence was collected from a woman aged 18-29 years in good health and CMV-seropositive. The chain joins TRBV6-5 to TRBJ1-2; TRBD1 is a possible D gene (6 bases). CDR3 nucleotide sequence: TGTGCCAGCAGTTCAGGGGCCGGTGGCTACACCTTC. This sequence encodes CASSSGAGGYTF.